This T cell receptor (beta chain) was captured by sequencing in a study of blood T cell repertoires in COVID-19. Background on the study: From the United States, Italy and Spain came samples of acute and convalescent COVID-19. T cells, B-cell-depleted T cells, or PBMCs supplied cDNA or gDNA.

Study processing details: Using reference gene primer amplification, nucleated cell counts were estimated. Some clones are missing from TCRdb's copy, which holds only in-frame ones; the method was immunoSEQ multiplex PCR. V, J and clone size were drawn from that table, and D and trimming were deduced from the DNA. The repertoire holds some 200,000 clones, about 90% seen once, with 2% to 2.5% in the top ten. Trimming removed 4 bases at V and 0 bases at J, with 20 bases between. CDR1 is MGHRA and CDR2 is YSYEKL in the germline V gene. CDR3 size: 18 residues. This chain uses TRBV4-1 with TRBJ2-3; D could derive from TRBD1 or TRBD2 (5 bases each). The specimen was peripheral blood. The sequence came from a woman between 50 and 59 years old with acute or convalescent COVID-19. This CDR3 is CASSREGRGRESTDTQYF. CDR3 in DNA: TGCGCCAGCAGCCGAGAGGGCCGTGGCAGGGAAAGCACAGATACGCAGTATTTT.